This TCR beta chain was recovered during a study of blood T cell repertoires in COVID-19. The data were produced by immunoSEQ multiplex PCR, yet TCRdb's version contains in-frame clones alone and is incomplete. The table records about 55,000 clones, around 83% of them present only once. V dropped 5 bases and J dropped 2; count of bases not matched to a gene: 6. The CDR3 consists of 15 residues. Looked up from germline, CDR1 is SEHNR and CDR2 is FQNEAQ (reference sequence). V gene TRBV7-9 combines with J gene TRBJ1-2; 9 bases align to TRBD1. Sequenced sample: peripheral blood. The TCR originated in a woman in her fifties or sixties with acute or convalescent COVID-19. The CDR3, as DNA: TGTGCCAGCAGCCCCCGGGACAGGGAAAACTATGGCTACACCTTC. Translated, it gives CASSPRDRENYGYTF.